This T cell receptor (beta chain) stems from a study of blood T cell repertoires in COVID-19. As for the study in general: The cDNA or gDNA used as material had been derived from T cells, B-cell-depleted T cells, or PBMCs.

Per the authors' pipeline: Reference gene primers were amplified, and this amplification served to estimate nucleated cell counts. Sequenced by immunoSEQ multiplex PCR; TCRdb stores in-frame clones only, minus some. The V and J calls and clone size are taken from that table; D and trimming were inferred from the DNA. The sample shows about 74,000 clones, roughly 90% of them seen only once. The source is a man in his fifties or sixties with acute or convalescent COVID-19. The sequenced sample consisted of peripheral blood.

The CDR3 nucleotides are TGTGCCAGCAGCCGAGGACGGGCGGGGGTAGAGACCCAGTACTTC. Amino acid sequence: CASSRGRAGVETQYF. This rearrangement joins TRBV3-1 (or the pseudogene TRBV3-2) to TRBJ2-5; 7 positions agree with TRBD2. The CDR3 spans 15 residues. Losses at the gene ends were 4 bases for V and 4 bases for J; bases not matched to a gene: 9. CDR1 LGHDT and CDR2 YNNKEL come from the germline V gene (reference sequence).